The next 2 T cell receptor beta chains were all read from a single sample in a study of radiotherapy plus CTLA-4 blockade in lung cancer. The method was immunoSEQ multiplex PCR; TCRdb's version includes in-frame clones alone and lacks a portion of them. The profile shows more than 90,000 clones, about 86% of them singletons. Here the sequenced sample was peripheral blood, taken from a patient treated with radiotherapy plus ipilimumab. All receptors come from a human donor with non-small cell lung cancer that progressed on radiotherapy plus ipilimumab.

The V call is TRBV6-1, the J call TRBJ1-4; D is ambiguous. The V end lost 4 bases, the J end lost 4 bases, and 10 bases lay between the germline ends. This CDR3 is 14 amino acids long. CDR1 and CDR2 from the germline V gene are MNHNS and SASEGT. Here the CDR3 DNA reads TGTGCCAGCAGTGGTCCGTACAATAATGAAAAACTGTTTTTT. This translates into CASSGPYNNEKLFF.

CDR3 DNA: TGTGCCAGCAGGGCCCTAGGTGGGGCCAACGTCCTGACTTTC. It is translated as CASRALGGANVLTF. The rearrangement joins TRBV7-9 to TRBJ2-6; the D is unclear. Trimming pared 6 bases from V and 3 bases from J, leaving 9 bases between. The CDR3 is 14 residues long. From germline, CDR1 is SEHNR and CDR2 FQNEAQ (reference sequence).